A single sample gave rise to the 21 T cell receptor beta chains below, sequenced in a study of Graves' ophthalmopathy and Graves' hyperthyroidism (dated by TCRdb to the late 2010s). For sequencing, an Illumina HiSeq 2000 was employed. For repertoire sequencing, the TCR beta CDR3 regions were amplified from RNA transcripts. The first round was an RT-PCR using HTBI primers with the Qiagen OneStep RT-PCR kit, and this first round was followed by a second-round multiplex PCR, then size selection and purification. Using fastp trimming at Q25 and MiXCR clonotype assembly, TCRdb reanalyzed the public sequencing data and kept in-frame beta chains. Each CDR3 protein gets just one entry, which takes the most common genes and DNA from the rows behind it. Counted in this sample were under 250,000 distinct CDR3 sequences; around a fifth of them appeared once. Approximately 40% of the sample lies in the top ten.

The sample comprised peripheral blood. The source of these receptors is a woman aged 45-59 years with Graves' ophthalmopathy. Donor details come from another sample of the same person, matched by shared clones.

This clonotype was detected ten times or more. The chain links TRBV7-2 to TRBJ2-7; the match to TRBD1 covers 9 bases. V was clipped by 5 bases and J by 2 bases; unmatched bases: 1. The CDR3 totals 13 residues. CDR1 and CDR2 from the germline V gene are SGHTA and FQGNSA. This chain's CDR3 is CASSRDRAYEQYF. In nucleotides, the CDR3 is TGTGCCAGCAGCCGGGACAGGGCCTACGAGCAGTACTTC.

Many counts were recorded for this clonotype. The chain couples TRBV12-5 to TRBJ2-5, with D perhaps matching TRBD2 (5 bases). Trimming cost V 0 bases and J 5 bases, with 16 bases left between them. This CDR3 region has 16 residues. Germline CDR1 LGHNT, CDR2 FRNRAP. As DNA, the CDR3 is TGTGCTAGTGGTTTGGTAGCGGCAGCCGCCCTGGAGACCCAGTACTTC. It encodes CASGLVAAAALETQYF.

This clonotype was observed many times. The V gene is TRBV14, the J gene TRBJ1-2; no reliable D call. With 2 bases removed from V and 8 bases from J, the gap between germline ends came to 18 bases. The germline gives CDR1 SGHDN, CDR2 FVKESK. The CDR3 runs 15 residues. As DNA, the CDR3 is TGTGCCAGCAGCCAATGGTCCGGAGTGACTGTGGGCTACACCTTC. Residues: CASSQWSGVTVGYTF.

This clonotype was recorded once. The V and J genes are TRBV12-3 or TRBV12-4 and TRBJ2-7; tentatively, D is TRBD1 (6 bases). V was clipped by 6 bases and J by 6 bases, with 21 bases between them. The CDR3 totals 15 residues. The DNA of the CDR3 is TGTGCCAGCAGCCTAGGGGGTATAGGGGCAGCCGAGCAGTACTTC. Residues: CASSLGGIGAAEQYF.

This rearrangement joins TRBV6-1 to TRBJ1-1; 9 bases are shared with TRBD1. The CDR3 loop spans 14 amino acids. Germline V lookup: CDR1 MNHNS, CDR2 SASEGT. V lost 6 bases, J lost 3 bases, and 5 bases stayed unmatched. The CDR3 DNA follows: TGTGCCAGCAGCCCAACAGGGGGCTACACTGAAGCTTTCTTT. This encodes CASSPTGGYTEAFF.

This clonotype was picked up many times. The chain employs TRBV6-2 or TRBV6-3 and TRBJ2-7; TRBD2 matches 7 bases. There are 15 residues in the CDR3. Per the germline V gene, CDR1 is MNHEY and CDR2 is SVGEGT. V shed 6 bases and J 2 bases; nucleotides not matched to a gene: 10. The CDR3 nucleotides read TGTGCCAGCAGGGCCCCTAGCGGAGGAACCTACGAGCAGTACTTC. It specifies CASRAPSGGTYEQYF.

This clonotype was recorded many times. This chain joins TRBV18 and TRBJ2-5; no clear D gene. From germline, CDR1 is KGHSH and CDR2 LQKENI. This CDR3 has 14 residues. Trimming removed 6 bases at V and 2 bases at J, with 13 bases between. CDR3 amino acids: CASSGRTSQETQYF. The CDR3 nucleotides are TGTGCCAGCTCTGGAAGGACCTCTCAAGAGACCCAGTACTTC.

This clonotype was observed many times. The gene calls are TRBV7-9 and TRBJ2-7; no definite D call. Trimming cost V 4 bases and J 6 bases, with 10 bases left between them. The CDR3 extends over 12 amino acids. In germline, CDR1 is SEHNR, CDR2 FQNEAQ (reference sequence). This CDR3 reads CASSSLGIEQYF. The CDR3 DNA reads as TGTGCCAGCAGCTCCCTAGGTATCGAGCAGTACTTC.

In this sample, this clonotype turned up many times. CDR3 sequence reads: CASSPGQGWEQYF. As DNA, the CDR3 is TGTGCCAGCAGCCCGGGACAGGGGTGGGAGCAGTACTTC. J is TRBJ2-7 and V is TRBV27; 10 nucleotides align to TRBD1. The CDR3 has 13 residues. Germline lookup yields CDR1 MNHEY and CDR2 SMNVEV (reference sequence). V lost 6 bases to trimming and J lost 7 bases; unmatched junction nucleotides: 6.

This clonotype was detected ten times or more. This sequence joins TRBV2 and TRBJ1-2, with 10 bases aligning to TRBD1. Germline lookup yields CDR1 SNHLY and CDR2 FYNNEI. V was clipped by 6 bases and J by 4 bases; unmatched bases: 2. CDR3 size: 13 residues. The CDR3 DNA is TGTGCCAGCAGCAGGACAGGGGGCTATGGCTACACCTTC. Protein: CASSRTGGYGYTF.

This clonotype was counted many times. The V gene is TRBV5-1, the J gene TRBJ2-7; tentative D call: TRBD2 (5 bases). The ends were cut back, 4 bases at V and 5 bases at J, with 19 bases in the middle. Germline V gene lookup returns CDR1 SGHRS and CDR2 YFSETQ. The CDR3 is made up of 15 amino acids. CDR3 protein: CASSPRTPNRNEQYF. The CDR3 DNA sequence: TGCGCCAGCAGCCCCCGGACTCCCAATCGCAACGAGCAGTACTTC.

The table lists this clonotype with many counts. The chain has TRBV20-1 and TRBJ1-5, with 7 bases that match TRBD1. V gave up 4 bases and J gave up 3 bases; unmatched junction bases: 3. Germline CDR1 DFQATT, CDR2 SNEGSKA (reference sequence). The CDR3 spans 13 residues. The CDR3 loop reads CSAMTGLNQPQHF. CDR3 nucleotide sequence: TGCAGTGCTATGACAGGGCTCAATCAGCCCCAGCATTTT.

This chain connects TRBV6-1 to TRBJ1-1; 7 positions match TRBD1. The CDR3 runs 14 residues. V lost 6 bases, J lost 4 bases, and 8 bases stayed unmatched. Germline V gene sequence: CDR1 MNHNS, CDR2 SASEGT. The DNA of the CDR3 is TGTGCCAGCAGGGAGAGACAGGGAGGCACTGAAGCTTTCTTT. Protein: CASRERQGGTEAFF.

J is TRBJ2-7 and V is TRBV5-1; 10 nucleotides line up with TRBD1. Trimming removed 8 bases from V and 3 bases from J; junction bases left unmatched: 17. The germline gives CDR1 SGHRS, CDR2 YFSETQ. The CDR3 runs to 17 residues. CDR3 DNA sequence: TGCGCCAGTCGATTAACCCCGGGACAGGGGACCTACTACGAGCAGTACTTC. Translating it yields CASRLTPGQGTYYEQYF.

This clonotype was counted only a few times. The rearrangement uses TRBV13 and TRBJ2-1; 11 positions agree with TRBD2. Germline V gives CDR1 PRHDT, CDR2 FYEKMQ (reference sequence). There are 20 residues in the CDR3. With 8 bases clipped from V and 8 bases from J, the junction kept 26 bases outside the gene matches. This CDR3 reads CASLLALSGRAPGFVDEQFF. Written as DNA, the CDR3 is TGTGCCAGCCTCTTGGCCCTTAGCGGGAGGGCCCCAGGGTTTGTAGATGAGCAGTTCTTC.

This clonotype appeared many times. The J gene is TRBJ1-1, the V gene TRBV11-2; unclear D gene. Germline CDR1 reads SGHAT; CDR2 reads FQNNGV. The CDR3 length is 14 residues. V was trimmed by 5 bases and J by 1 base, leaving 11 bases between them. Here the CDR3 DNA reads TGTGCCAGCAGCACCTCGGGAGGGAACACTGAAGCTTTCTTT. Protein: CASSTSGGNTEAFF.

This clonotype was counted ten times or more. The rearrangement joins TRBV3-1 to TRBJ1-1, with no clear D. Trimming took off 0 bases at V and 4 bases at J, with 9 bases between the two ends. The germline V gene has CDR1 LGHDT and CDR2 YNNKEL (reference sequence). CDR3 length: 14 residues. The CDR3 reads CASSQDPGSTEAFF. DNA for the CDR3: TGTGCCAGCAGCCAAGATCCGGGGAGCACTGAAGCTTTCTTT.

This clonotype was detected many times. This chain joins TRBV12-3 or TRBV12-4 and TRBJ1-1; D is possibly TRBD1 (6 bases). Between the trimmed V and J ends, which lost 6 bases and 1 base, there was a span of 9 bases. There are 13 residues in the CDR3. The CDR3 sequence is CASSVTGNTEAFF. CDR3 DNA: TGTGCCAGCAGCGTGACAGGGAACACTGAAGCTTTCTTT.

This clonotype was recorded many times. This chain links TRBV15 with TRBJ1-6, with D unresolved. CDR1 and CDR2 (germline): LNHNV, YYDKDF (reference sequence). The CDR3 length is 15 residues. Trimming left V 5 bases short and J 10 bases short, with 18 bases between. CDR3 sequence (DNA): TGTGCCACCAGCCCCCGGAGAGGGTTGGGATCACCCCTCCACTTT. This codes for CATSPRRGLGSPLHF.

This clonotype was seen repeatedly, ten times or more. The chain combines TRBV11-2 with TRBJ2-5; D is unclear. The germline V and J ends were trimmed by 2 bases and 2 bases, with 9 bases remaining between them. Germline V CDR1 and CDR2: SGHAT, FQNNGV. This CDR3 is built from 14 residues. As DNA, the CDR3 is TGTGCCAGCAGCTTAAAGGCGGAGCAAGAGACCCAGTACTTC. It codes for CASSLKAEQETQYF.

Ten or more counts support this clonotype. V is TRBV4-1 and J is TRBJ2-7; tentative D call: TRBD1 (6 bases). This CDR3 is 13 amino acids long. Trimming took off 2 bases at V and 4 bases at J, with 9 bases between the two ends. From germline, CDR1 is MGHRA and CDR2 YSYEKL. The CDR3 protein is CASSQPQGYEQYF. The CDR3 DNA reads as TGCGCCAGCAGCCAACCACAGGGTTACGAGCAGTACTTC.